These 14 T cell receptor beta chains originate from one sample sequenced in a study of shared clonotypes between healthy human individuals. Data came from immunoSEQ multiplex PCR; TCRdb stores just in-frame clones and leaves some out. The sample holds some 1.1 million clones, approximately 80% seen once. Sequencing was carried out using memory CD4+ T cells from PBMCs. Subset noted: CD45RA-negative fraction. The receptor source for this set is a man younger than 35 in good health. Some clones in this sample may be carry-over from other donors' samples.

This rearrangement joins TRBV12-5 to TRBJ1-2, with TRBD1 identical over 9 bases. This CDR3 is built from 16 residues. The germline V gene encodes CDR1 LGHNT and CDR2 FRNRAP. The junction had 13 bases not matched to a gene; V was cut back by 6 bases and J by 5 bases. The CDR3, as DNA: TGTGCTAGTGGCGTTACCGGACAGGGGATAGGGTATGGCTACACCTTC. Its protein product is CASGVTGQGIGYGYTF.

The rearrangement uses TRBV15 and TRBJ2-3; 8 bases map to TRBD2. CDR3 length: 17 amino acids. Germline CDR1 is LNHNV and CDR2 is YYDKDF (reference sequence). After removal of 0 bases from V and 1 base from J, the junction contained 6 bases not matched to a gene. CDR3 DNA sequence: TGTGCCACCAGCAGAGATAGAGCGGGAGTCGGCACAGATACGCAGTATTTT. It encodes CATSRDRAGVGTDTQYF.

This clone was counted only a few times. The chain uses TRBV9 and TRBJ1-1; D possibly corresponds to TRBD1 (5 bases). The V gene's germline CDR1 is SGDLS and CDR2 YYNGEE. V was pared by 0 bases and J by 1 base, with 10 bases between. This CDR3 spans 15 amino acids. The CDR3 DNA is TGTGCCAGCAGCGTAGCGGGACGGAGGAACACTGAAGCTTTCTTT. Protein sequence: CASSVAGRRNTEAFF.

J is TRBJ2-7 and V is TRBV18; D is unresolved. The germline CDR1 and CDR2 sequences are KGHSH and LQKENI. The CDR3 loop spans 14 amino acids. V gave up 0 bases and J gave up 2 bases, with 8 bases separating them. The CDR3 sequence: CASSPPAVAYEQYF. As DNA, the CDR3 is TGTGCCAGCTCACCACCGGCCGTGGCCTACGAGCAGTACTTC.

The chain links TRBV29-1 to TRBJ2-3; the D gene is possibly TRBD2 (6 bases). Germline V gene lookup returns CDR1 SQVTM and CDR2 ANQGSEA. V gave up 3 bases and J gave up 4 bases, with 11 bases separating them. CDR3 size: 13 residues. The CDR3 DNA reads TGCAGCGTTGACCGGGGGTTACCAGATACGCAGTATTTT. This encodes CSVDRGLPDTQYF.

The chain uses TRBV5-4 and TRBJ2-5; 13 nucleotides align to TRBD2. V was pared by 4 bases and J by 4 bases, with 7 bases of the junction left unmatched. CDR1 and CDR2 from the germline V gene are SGHNT and YYREEE (reference sequence). The CDR3 covers 16 residues. The CDR3 loop reads CASSRGLAGVGETQYF. The CDR3 nucleotides are TGTGCCAGCAGCCGAGGACTAGCGGGAGTGGGAGAGACCCAGTACTTC.

The V call is TRBV14, the J call TRBJ1-4; no clear D gene. Trimming left V 0 bases short and J 0 bases short, with 8 bases between. Germline V lookup: CDR1 SGHDN, CDR2 FVKESK. The CDR3 has 16 residues. CDR3 in DNA: TGTGCCAGCAGCCAAGATGTGGGTGCAACTAATGAAAAACTGTTTTTT. Its translation is CASSQDVGATNEKLFF.

As for this clone: A clone one base away is much larger, so this may be a read error. Other DNA sequences from this sample encode an identical CDR3 as well. The chain carries TRBV7-9 and TRBJ2-5; the D is unclear. Trimming stripped 0 bases from V and 3 bases from J, with 2 bases between. Germline lookup yields CDR1 SEHNR and CDR2 FQNEAQ (reference sequence). The length of the CDR3 is 12 residues. In DNA form, the CDR3 reads TGTGCCAGCAGCTTAGCGGAAGAGACCCAGTACTTC. Its protein product is CASSLAEETQYF. Full variable domain (missing parts from reference TRBV7-9 and TRBJ2-5): DTGVSQNPRHKITKRGQNVTFRCDPISEHNRLYWYRQTLGQGPEFLTYFQNEAQLEKSRLLSDRFSAERPKGSFSTLEIQRTEQGDSAMYLCASSLAEETQYFGPGTRLLVL.

V is TRBV30 and J is TRBJ2-1, with a tentative D call TRBD2 (6 bases). The CDR3 runs 11 residues. Per the germline V gene, CDR1 is GTSNPN and CDR2 is SVGIG (reference sequence). The ends were cut back, 4 bases at V and 9 bases at J, with 10 bases in the middle. Here the CDR3 DNA reads TGTGCCTGGACGTCGCGGGGTGAGCAGTTCTTC. As protein: CAWTSRGEQFF.

This rearrangement joins TRBV4-2 to TRBJ2-7; tentative D call: TRBD1 (6 bases). The V and J ends lost 3 bases and 3 bases respectively, with 12 bases between them. This CDR3 has 14 amino acids. Germline loops: CDR1 LGHNA, CDR2 YNFKEQ. The CDR3: CASSQPAGDYEQYF. DNA for the CDR3: TGTGCCAGCAGCCAGCCGGCAGGGGACTACGAGCAGTACTTC.

The rearrangement links TRBV6-5 to TRBJ1-2; 10 bases line up with TRBD1. The ends lost 4 bases at V and 8 bases at J; junction bases unmatched: 10. The CDR3 sequence is 15 residues long. Looked up from germline, CDR1 is MNHEY and CDR2 is SVGAGI. CDR3 in DNA: TGTGCCAGCAGTTCCCGGGACAGGGGATCCTACGGCTACACCTTC. Protein: CASSSRDRGSYGYTF.

The chain couples TRBV21-1 to TRBJ2-6; the table assigns TRBD1, which was not confirmed against the DNA. TRBV21-1 is an annotated pseudogene. This CDR3 comprises 18 residues. The CDR3 DNA reads TGTGCCAGCAGCAAAGACGAGGGGGCGAGAGCTGGGGCCAACGTCCTGACTTTC. It yields the protein CASSKDEGARAGANVLTF.

The table lists this clone with a count of one. CDR3 loop: CASIPFAVSGGGTMNTEAFF. Here the CDR3 DNA reads TGTGCCAGCATCCCCTTTGCAGTGTCTGGGGGGGGGACTATGAACACTGAAGCTTTCTTT. The chain links TRBV27 to TRBJ1-1; D may be TRBD1 (5 bases). Germline assignment: CDR1 MNHEY and CDR2 SMNVEV (reference sequence). The V end lost 7 bases, the J end lost 0 bases, and 30 bases lay between the germline ends. This CDR3 has 20 residues.

The sample holds a few counts of this clone. The rearrangement links TRBV19 to TRBJ2-1; TRBD1 matches at 8 bases. From germline, CDR1 is LNHDA and CDR2 SQIVND (reference sequence). This CDR3 contains 13 residues. J gave up 7 bases and V 7 bases, and 6 bases lay outside the gene matches. CDR3 region: CASTGGAGNEQFF. As DNA, the CDR3 is TGTGCCAGTACAGGGGGCGCAGGGAATGAGCAGTTCTTC.